This is a list of T cell receptor beta chains from one sample in a study of T cell responses to AZD1222 COVID-19 vaccine. The method was immunoSEQ multiplex PCR; TCRdb's version includes in-frame clones alone and lacks a portion of them. The table shows approximately 110,000 clones, with approximately 86% occurring only once. The sequencing used peripheral blood, collected on day 0 of AZD1222 vaccination. The receptors come from an adult in good health. Each CDR3 is given with its conserved first and last residue. The order of the fields is J gene, V gene, D gene, clone size, CDR3 protein, CDR3 DNA. The D gene is left open where the match is weak. Size values are once, few and many counts, or a class for expanded clones, and some rows have none.

>TRBJ2-7|TRBV27|-|few
CASSPLFPYEQYF
TGTGCCAGCAGTCCCCTGTTTCCCTACGAGCAGTACTTC
>TRBJ1-3|TRBV5-1|TRBD1|-
CASSLGAAGGTGNTIYF
TGCGCCAGCAGCTTGGGAGCGGCAGGGGGAACTGGAAACACCATATATTTT
>TRBJ1-1|TRBV19|-|-
CASSETRGSSTEAFF
TGTGCCAGTAGCGAAACGAGGGGGAGTTCCACTGAAGCTTTCTTT
>TRBJ2-3|TRBV28|TRBD2|-
CASSLTSGGAWDTQYF
TGTGCCAGCAGTTTAACTAGCGGGGGGGCCTGGGATACGCAGTATTTT
>TRBJ1-2|TRBV18|-|-
CASSPDGTNYGYTF
TGTGCCAGCTCACCAGATGGGACAAATTACGGCTACACCTTC
>TRBJ1-2|TRBV5-4|-|-
CASSLQGGYTF
TGTGCCAGCAGCTTGCAGGGTGGCTACACCTTC
>TRBJ1-1|TRBV4-1|-|once
CASSQVFPGEFPEAFF
TGCGCCAGCAGCCAAGTATTTCCGGGGGAGTTCCCTGAAGCTTTCTTT
>TRBJ2-7|TRBV14|TRBD2|once
CASSQDSGIAGALQYF
TGTGCCAGCAGCCAAGATTCGGGGATAGCGGGGGCCCTACAGTACTTC
>TRBJ2-7|TRBV28|-|-
CASSFSHSGYEQYF
TGTGCCAGCAGTTTTTCCCACAGCGGCTACGAGCAGTACTTC
>TRBJ1-1|TRBV10-3|-|-
CAISESGGLGTEAFF
TGTGCCATCAGTGAAAGTGGGGGGCTGGGCACTGAAGCTTTCTTT
>TRBJ1-1|TRBV5-5|-|once
CASSHAMNTEAFF
TGTGCCAGCAGCCACGCCATGAACACTGAAGCTTTCTTT
>TRBJ1-1|TRBV25-1|-|once
CASSDQGLNTEAFF
TGTGCCAGCAGTGACCAGGGGTTGAACACTGAAGCTTTCTTT
>TRBJ2-3|TRBV7-9|-|-
CASSLVQGTDTQYF
TGTGCCAGCAGCTTAGTACAGGGTACAGATACGCAGTATTTT
>TRBJ1-2|TRBV19|-|-
CASSIRTGQGTMGYTF
TGTGCCAGTAGTATTCGAACAGGGCAGGGTACTATGGGCTACACCTTC
>TRBJ1-1|TRBV30|-|-
CARRVNTEAFF
TGTGCACGCAGAGTGAACACTGAAGCTTTCTTT
>TRBJ1-1|TRBV3-1/TRBV3-2|-|-
CASSQGGAEAFF
TGTGCCAGCAGCCAAGGAGGCGCTGAAGCTTTCTTT
>TRBJ1-1|TRBV12-3/TRBV12-4|-|-
CASSSTGNTEAFF
TGTGCCAGCAGTTCAACAGGCAACACTGAAGCTTTCTTT
>TRBJ1-2|TRBV3-1/TRBV3-2|-|-
CASSRAGGVYGYTF
TGTGCCAGCAGCCGGGCAGGTGGGGTCTATGGCTACACCTTC
>TRBJ2-7|TRBV18|TRBD1|-
CASSPTGTVSSYEQYF
TGTGCCAGCTCTCCCACCGGGACAGTAAGCTCCTACGAGCAGTACTTC
>TRBJ1-2|TRBV3-1/TRBV3-2|-|-
CASSQETGLGYTF
TGTGCCAGCAGCCAAGAAACAGGGTTGGGCTACACCTTC
>TRBJ2-3|TRBV5-4|-|-
CASSLAYSDTQYF
TGTGCCAGCAGCTTGGCCTACTCAGATACGCAGTATTTT
>TRBJ1-1|TRBV2|-|-
CASSEEGLVEAFF
TGTGCCAGCAGTGAAGAGGGTTTGGTGGAAGCTTTCTTT
>TRBJ2-3|TRBV12-3/TRBV12-4|-|once
CASSPTFTDTQYF
TGTGCCAGCAGCCCTACCTTCACAGATACGCAGTATTTT
>TRBJ1-2|TRBV5-6|TRBD1|-
CASSLGSVRQGANYGYTF
TGTGCCAGCAGCTTGGGGTCCGTCAGACAGGGTGCTAACTATGGCTACACCTTC
>TRBJ1-4|TRBV25-1|-|medium-sized
CASSLAEKLFF
TGTGCCAGCAGTTTGGCTGAAAAACTGTTTTTT
>TRBJ2-1|TRBV6-2/TRBV6-3|TRBD1|-
CASSGQGAGNEQFF
TGTGCCAGCAGCGGACAGGGGGCGGGTAATGAGCAGTTCTTC
>TRBJ2-7|TRBV18|TRBD2|-
CASSRSGGISYEQYF
TGTGCCAGCTCAAGAAGCGGGGGGATCTCCTACGAGCAGTACTTC
>TRBJ1-5|TRBV7-8|-|-
CASKGLEKGQPQHF
TGTGCCAGCAAAGGTTTAGAAAAGGGCCAGCCCCAGCATTTT
>TRBJ2-1|TRBV24-1|TRBD1|few
CATSGGGVSNEQFF
TGTGCCACCAGTGGAGGGGGCGTCTCCAATGAGCAGTTCTTC
>TRBJ2-7|TRBV4-2|TRBD2|-
CASLNSGGHYEQYF
TGTGCCAGTCTCAATAGCGGGGGGCACTACGAGCAGTACTTC
>TRBJ1-2|TRBV4-1|TRBD1|-
CASNPGQSSNYGYTF
TGCGCCAGCAATCCGGGACAGTCATCTAACTATGGCTACACCTTC
>TRBJ1-4|TRBV19|-|-
CASSTGTPNEKLFF
TGTGCCAGTAGTACCGGGACACCTAATGAAAAACTGTTTTTT